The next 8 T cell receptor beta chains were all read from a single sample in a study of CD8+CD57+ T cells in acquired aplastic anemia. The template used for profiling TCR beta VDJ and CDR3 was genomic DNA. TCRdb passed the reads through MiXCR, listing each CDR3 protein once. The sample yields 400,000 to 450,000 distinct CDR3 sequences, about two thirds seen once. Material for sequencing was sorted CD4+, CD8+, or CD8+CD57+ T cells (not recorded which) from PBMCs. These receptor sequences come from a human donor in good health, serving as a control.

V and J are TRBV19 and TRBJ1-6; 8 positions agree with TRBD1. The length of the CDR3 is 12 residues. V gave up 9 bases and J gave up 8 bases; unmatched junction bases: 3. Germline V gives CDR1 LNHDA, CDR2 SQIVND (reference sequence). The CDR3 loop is CASGTGYSPLHF. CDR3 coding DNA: TGTGCCAGCGGGACAGGATATTCACCCCTCCACTTT.

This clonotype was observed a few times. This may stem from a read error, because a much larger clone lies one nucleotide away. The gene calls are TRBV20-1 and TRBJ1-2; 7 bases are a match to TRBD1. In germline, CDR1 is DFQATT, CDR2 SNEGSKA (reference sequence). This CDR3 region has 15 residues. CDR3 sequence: CSARDEVTGVYGSTF. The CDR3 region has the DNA TGCAGTGCTAGAGACGAGGTCACAGGGGTTTATGGCTCCACCTTC.

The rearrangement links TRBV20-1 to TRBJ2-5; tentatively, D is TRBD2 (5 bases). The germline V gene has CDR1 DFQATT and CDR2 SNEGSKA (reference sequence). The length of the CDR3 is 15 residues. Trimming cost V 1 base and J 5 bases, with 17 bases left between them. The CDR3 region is CSARGTVILWETQYF. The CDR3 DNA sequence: TGCAGTGCTAGAGGGACTGTTATCCTTTGGGAGACCCAGTACTTC.

The CDR3: CASSFLRGAFF. The CDR3 DNA sequence: TGTGCCAGCAGTTTCTTGAGGGGGGCTTTCTTT. The J gene is TRBJ1-1, the V gene TRBV7-2, with D possibly TRBD1 on 6 matching bases. From germline, CDR1 is SGHTA and CDR2 FQGNSA. This CDR3 region has 11 residues. V lost 6 bases, J lost 11 bases, and 13 bases lay in between.

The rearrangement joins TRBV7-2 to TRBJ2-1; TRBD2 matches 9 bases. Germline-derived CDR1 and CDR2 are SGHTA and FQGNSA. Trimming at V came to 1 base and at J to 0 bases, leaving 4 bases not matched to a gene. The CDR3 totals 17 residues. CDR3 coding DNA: TGTGCCAGCAGCTTAGTGGGTAGCGGGAGCTCCTACAATGAGCAGTTCTTC. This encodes CASSLVGSGSSYNEQFF.

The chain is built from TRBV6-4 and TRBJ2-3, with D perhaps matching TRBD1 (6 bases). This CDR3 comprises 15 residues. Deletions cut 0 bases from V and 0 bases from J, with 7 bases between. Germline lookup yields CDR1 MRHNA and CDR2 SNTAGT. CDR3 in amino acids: CASSDSTGSTDTQYF. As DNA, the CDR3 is TGTGCCAGCAGTGACTCGACAGGTAGCACAGATACGCAGTATTTT.

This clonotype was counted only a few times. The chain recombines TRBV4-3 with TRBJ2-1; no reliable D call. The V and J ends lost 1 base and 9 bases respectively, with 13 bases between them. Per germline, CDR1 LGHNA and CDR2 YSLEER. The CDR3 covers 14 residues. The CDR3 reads CASSQVWANTEQFF. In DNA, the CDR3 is TGCGCCAGCAGCCAAGTTTGGGCGAACACTGAGCAGTTCTTC.

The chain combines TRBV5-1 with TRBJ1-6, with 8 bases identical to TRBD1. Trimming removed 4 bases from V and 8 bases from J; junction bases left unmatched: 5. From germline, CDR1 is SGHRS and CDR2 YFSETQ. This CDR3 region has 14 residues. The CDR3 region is CASSHLDRDSPLHF. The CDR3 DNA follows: TGCGCCAGCAGCCACCTGGACAGGGATTCACCCCTCCACTTT.